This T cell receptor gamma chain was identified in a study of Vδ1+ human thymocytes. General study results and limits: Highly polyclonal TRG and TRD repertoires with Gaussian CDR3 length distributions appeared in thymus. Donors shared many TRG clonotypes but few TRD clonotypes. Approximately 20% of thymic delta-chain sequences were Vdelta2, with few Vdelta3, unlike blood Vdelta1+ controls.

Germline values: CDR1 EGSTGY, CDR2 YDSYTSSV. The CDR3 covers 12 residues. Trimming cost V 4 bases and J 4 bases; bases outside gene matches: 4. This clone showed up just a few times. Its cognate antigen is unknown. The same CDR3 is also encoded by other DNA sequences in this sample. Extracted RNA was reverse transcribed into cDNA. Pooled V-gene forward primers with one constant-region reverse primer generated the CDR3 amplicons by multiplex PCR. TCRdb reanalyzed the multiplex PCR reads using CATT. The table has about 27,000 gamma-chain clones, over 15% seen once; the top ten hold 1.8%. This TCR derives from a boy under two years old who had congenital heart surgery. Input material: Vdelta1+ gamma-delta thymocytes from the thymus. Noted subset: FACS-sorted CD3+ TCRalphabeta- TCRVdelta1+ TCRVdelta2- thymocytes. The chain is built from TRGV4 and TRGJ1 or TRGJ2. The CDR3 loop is CATWDRYYKKLF. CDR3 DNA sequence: TGTGCCACCTGGGACCGATATTATAAGAAACTCTTT.